This T cell receptor beta chain was sequenced for a study of blood T cell repertoires in COVID-19. The wider study: Nucleic acid was either cDNA or gDNA, and it came from T cells, B-cell-depleted T cells, or PBMCs.

Those enrolled, adults aged about 18 to 95 years, came from roughly 22 US areas. Cohort placement rested on clinical history that participants reported themselves. Symptom resolution, clearance, or two negative PCRs marked donors in Cohort 3 as recovered. Clones were sequenced by immunoSEQ multiplex PCR, and TCRdb holds only the in-frame ones, with some missing. The profile shows 310,000 or so clones, roughly 90% of them singletons. The germline V gene has CDR1 SGHNT and CDR2 YYREEE (reference sequence). The CDR3 extends over 15 amino acids. V was cut by 0 bases and J by 1 base, with 11 bases left in between.

The sample was PBMCs or T cells enriched from blood (not recorded which). The sequence derives from a woman under 30 who had recovered from COVID-19. The chain is built from TRBV5-4 and TRBJ2-7; a possible D gene is TRBD2 (6 bases). CDR3 amino acids: CASSLGGGLSYEQYF. The CDR3 DNA is TGTGCCAGCAGCTTGGGTGGGGGACTTTCCTACGAGCAGTACTTC.